These T cell receptor beta chains were read from a single sample in a study of cytotoxic CD8 clonotypes in ibrutinib-treated CLL. TCRdb keeps only in-frame clones here, not all; method: immunoSEQ multiplex PCR. The sample records about 4,000 clones, approximately 83% being singletons. Sequencing used PBMCs, obtained before ibrutinib treatment. These receptors were obtained from a human donor with chronic lymphocytic leukemia. CDR3s include the opening cysteine and the closing phenylalanine or tryptophan. D genes are given only for firm matches. Expanded clones get a size class; other rows say once, few or many, or leave the size out.

D gene,J gene,clone size,V gene,CDR3 protein,CDR3 DNA
TRBD2,TRBJ2-5,-,TRBV5-1,CASSPGVAGGGETQYF,TGCGCCAGCAGCCCCGGGGTAGCGGGAGGAGGAGAGACCCAGTACTTC
-,TRBJ2-6,-,TRBV19,CASGQGRANVLTF,TGTGCCAGTGGGCAGGGGAGGGCCAACGTCCTGACTTTC
-,TRBJ2-5,-,TRBV28,CASSLPTRGQETQYF,TGTGCCAGCAGTTTACCGACTAGGGGTCAGGAGACCCAGTACTTC
-,TRBJ1-1,-,TRBV6-4,CASSPTTEAFF,TGTGCCAGCAGTCCCACCACTGAAGCTTTCTTT
-,TRBJ2-2,few,TRBV4-1,CASERGNTGELFF,TGCGCCAGCGAAAGGGGGAACACCGGGGAGCTGTTTTTT
-,TRBJ2-6,-,TRBV6-4,CASSEGGSGANVLTF,TGTGCCAGCAGTGAGGGTGGGTCGGGGGCCAACGTCCTGACTTTC
TRBD1,TRBJ2-2,-,TRBV19,CASSIMGQGNGELFF,TGTGCCAGTAGTATCATGGGACAGGGTAACGGGGAGCTGTTTTTT
-,TRBJ1-1,-,TRBV30,CALGVNTEAFF,TGTGCCCTTGGGGTAAACACTGAAGCTTTCTTT
-,TRBJ1-1,-,TRBV28,CASRMNTEAFF,TGTGCCAGCAGAATGAACACTGAAGCTTTCTTT
TRBD1,TRBJ1-1,-,TRBV19,CASSLLTGTNTEAFF,TGTGCCAGTAGTCTTCTGACAGGGACGAACACTGAAGCTTTCTTT
TRBD2,TRBJ2-1,-,TRBV19,CASSVTSGITYNEQFF,TGTGCCAGTAGTGTGACTAGCGGGATAACCTACAATGAGCAGTTCTTC
-,TRBJ2-7,few,TRBV4-1,CASSQVSLFGSYEQYF,TGCGCCAGCAGCCAAGTTTCCCTCTTTGGGTCCTACGAGCAGTACTTC
TRBD2,TRBJ2-7,-,TRBV28,CASSFILAGVSSPEQYF,TGTGCCAGCAGTTTTATCCTAGCGGGAGTTTCTTCGCCCGAGCAGTACTTC
TRBD2,TRBJ2-3,-,TRBV23-1,CASPRDIRLAGSTDTQYF,TGCGCCAGCCCACGGGACATCCGGCTAGCGGGCAGCACAGATACGCAGTATTTT
TRBD1,TRBJ2-5,-,TRBV5-1,CASSLGQGFQETQYF,TGCGCCAGCAGCTTGGGACAGGGTTTCCAAGAGACCCAGTACTTC
TRBD1,TRBJ1-2,-,TRBV7-9,CASSVRDRAFLNYGYTF,TGTGCCAGCAGCGTCCGGGACAGGGCATTCTTGAACTATGGCTACACCTTC
-,TRBJ1-5,-,TRBV19,CATDAGGWSNQPQHF,TGTGCCACTGATGCTGGGGGATGGAGCAATCAGCCCCAGCATTTT
-,TRBJ1-4,-,TRBV6-6,CASRVSATNEKLFF,TGTGCCAGCAGGGTCAGTGCGACTAATGAAAAACTGTTTTTT
-,TRBJ1-5,few,TRBV19,CASTDTYDRPQHF,TGTGCCAGTACCGACACCTACGACAGGCCCCAGCATTTT
-,TRBJ2-7,-,TRBV5-8,CASSLASTGSYEQYF,TGTGCCAGCAGCTTGGCTAGTACGGGATCCTACGAGCAGTACTTC
-,TRBJ2-1,-,TRBV28,CASSLAPIYEQFF,TGTGCCAGCAGTTTAGCCCCAATTTATGAGCAGTTCTTC
TRBD1,TRBJ1-4,-,TRBV27,CASSLSWDRGRNEKLFF,TGTGCCAGCAGTTTATCTTGGGACAGGGGTCGAAATGAAAAACTGTTTTTT
-,TRBJ1-3,-,TRBV11-2,CASSQQGPTSGNTIYF,TGTGCCAGCAGCCAACAGGGCCCAACCTCTGGAAACACCATATATTTT
-,TRBJ1-1,-,TRBV28,CASSPFRQADEAFF,TGTGCCAGCAGCCCTTTCCGGCAGGCCGATGAAGCTTTCTTT
-,TRBJ2-1,-,TRBV7-3,CASSSLLASYNEQFF,TGTGCCAGCAGCTCCCTTTTAGCGTCCTACAATGAGCAGTTCTTC
-,TRBJ2-4,-,TRBV21-1,CASSRGLAKNIQYF,TGTGCCAGCAGCCGGGGGTTAGCCAAAAACATTCAGTACTTC
-,TRBJ1-1,-,TRBV28,CASRAGQPGTEAFF,TGTGCCAGCAGGGCAGGACAACCGGGGACTGAAGCTTTCTTT
-,TRBJ2-2,-,TRBV6-1,CASSEAGVHTGELFF,TGTGCCAGCAGTGAGGCAGGGGTTCACACCGGGGAGCTGTTTTTT
-,TRBJ2-5,-,TRBV30,CAWAGETHSVAQYF,TGTGCCTGGGCCGGGGAGACACATTCGGTGGCCCAGTACTTC
TRBD2,TRBJ2-1,once,TRBV7-2,CASSPGLAGAIEQFF,TGTGCCAGCAGCCCAGGACTAGCGGGAGCTATTGAGCAGTTCTTC
-,TRBJ2-3,-,TRBV5-8,CASSPSETDTQYF,TGTGCCAGCAGCCCAAGCGAAACAGATACGCAGTATTTT
TRBD2,TRBJ2-3,once,TRBV6-5,CASSRLRGDADTQYF,TGTGCCAGCAGCCGCTTACGGGGGGATGCAGATACGCAGTATTTT
TRBD2,TRBJ2-7,-,TRBV4-1,CASSPSSLAGTPYEQYF,TGCGCCAGCAGCCCTTCAAGTCTAGCGGGTACTCCCTACGAGCAGTACTTC
TRBD2,TRBJ2-1,-,TRBV7-9,CASSLSGRDNEQFF,TGTGCCAGCAGCCTCAGCGGGAGAGATAATGAGCAGTTCTTC
TRBD2,TRBJ2-3,-,TRBV19,CASTPGLAGGIDTQYF,TGTGCCAGTACCCCCGGACTAGCGGGAGGAATAGATACGCAGTATTTT
-,TRBJ2-7,-,TRBV19,CASSIRVAYEQYF,TGTGCCAGTAGTATCAGAGTAGCCTACGAGCAGTACTTC
TRBD1,TRBJ2-1,-,TRBV29-1,CSVGGTGRGARQFF,TGCAGCGTTGGCGGGACAGGGCGCGGGGCAAGGCAGTTCTTC
-,TRBJ2-7,-,TRBV6-5,CASSPRFYEQYF,TGTGCCAGCAGCCCGAGATTCTACGAGCAGTACTTC
-,TRBJ1-4,-,TRBV30,CAWNRLGGNEKLFF,TGTGCCTGGAATCGGCTTGGAGGGAATGAAAAACTGTTTTTT
-,TRBJ2-7,few,TRBV6-1,CASSIQGSEQYF,TGTGCCAGCAGTATCCAGGGTAGCGAGCAGTACTTC
-,TRBJ2-5,-,TRBV29-1,CSVAGMSETQYF,TGCAGCGTTGCAGGGATGAGTGAGACCCAGTACTTC
-,TRBJ1-4,-,TRBV27,CASSEMACLPVDNEKLFF,TGTGCCAGCAGTGAGATGGCTTGTCTCCCAGTCGACAATGAAAAACTGTTTTTT
-,TRBJ1-5,-,TRBV19,CASTQEGTSNQPQHF,TGTGCCAGTACCCAGGAGGGGACTAGCAATCAGCCCCAGCATTTT
-,TRBJ2-7,-,TRBV7-8,CASSPRVSYEQYF,TGTGCCAGCAGCCCCCGGGTCTCCTACGAGCAGTACTTC
TRBD2,TRBJ2-7,-,TRBV2,CASRLTSGSSYEQYF,TGTGCCAGCAGATTAACTAGCGGGAGTAGCTACGAGCAGTACTTC
-,TRBJ2-7,-,TRBV7-2,CASSPHSGYEQYF,TGTGCCAGCAGCCCTCATAGCGGCTACGAGCAGTACTTC
TRBD2,TRBJ2-1,once,TRBV29-1,CSVGSSGRDNYNEQFF,TGCAGCGTAGGGAGTAGCGGGAGGGATAACTACAATGAGCAGTTCTTC
-,TRBJ1-1,-,TRBV5-1,CASSFGDTEAFF,TGCGCCAGCAGCTTCGGGGACACTGAAGCTTTCTTT
-,TRBJ2-5,-,TRBV6-6,CASSYIGQQTQYF,TGTGCCAGCAGTTACATTGGACAACAGACCCAGTACTTC
-,TRBJ1-5,-,TRBV19,CASSRGQNQPQHF,TGTGCCAGTAGTAGGGGACAAAATCAGCCCCAGCATTTT
-,TRBJ2-7,once,TRBV10-1,CASSAGYAYEQYF,TGCGCCAGCAGTGCCGGGTACGCCTACGAGCAGTACTTC
-,TRBJ2-3,-,TRBV6-1,CASSDGTSTDTQYF,TGTGCCAGCAGTGATGGGACTAGCACAGATACGCAGTATTTT